This entry concerns a single TCR beta chain. This clone's antigen is unknown. Per-base quality was not reported, and no clone a single base away is much larger than it. The CDR3 regions of human TCRbeta chains were analyzed by immunosequencing. Per the original workflow: TCRs in the repertoires were matched against a reference library of SARS-CoV-2-specific TCRs that had been generated with the MIRA antigen-specificity platform. Breadth was defined as the fraction of unique TCRs that were SARS-CoV-2-associated. Depth was defined as the fraction of total T cells that were SARS-CoV-2-associated. Using the MIRA data, each spike-specific TCR was assigned both to the spike region to which the TCR was reactive and to a CD4 or CD8 class. Log10-transformed breadth and depth values were compared by one-way ANOVA with Sidak's multiple comparisons tests. In its TCRdb copy, this immuneACCESS table keeps in-frame sequences only and misses some clones. Where compared with another copy, unresolved V genes explain less than half of these, and the others have no known cause. The V and J calls and clone size are taken from that table; D and trimming were inferred from the DNA. The sample table lists about 110,000 clones, about four fifths of them with a count of one. The ten top clones hold 4% to 5% of the sample.

Reading from cysteine to phenylalanine, the CDR3 counts 13 amino acids. Of all the DNA, just the CDR3 is kept, 39 bases in frame from base 1. Between the V and J ends, shortened by 3 bases and 0 bases respectively, the junction contains 6 bases. In the germline V gene, CDR1 corresponds to SGHTA and CDR2 to FQGNSA. This entry belongs to a study of T cell responses to AZD1222 COVID-19 vaccine (dated by TCRdb to about 2021). In the study overall: Because spike-specific TCR depth and breadth did not differ between the two schedules, AZD1222 recipients who got a second dose at roughly 4 weeks were pooled with those who got a second dose at roughly 12 weeks. A total of more than 230 trial participants underwent TCR sequencing, of whom around 200 received two doses of AZD1222 and some 26 received two doses of the MenACWY control vaccine. Trial participants were enrolled by age into subgroups of 18-55, 56-69 and 70-plus years, and around 140, 26 and 57 TCR-sequenced participants, respectively, were included in these subgroups. Study-wide findings and limitations: Participants were mostly white British, with more females than males. The authors suggested clonal diversity may have been underestimated. In the small 56-69-year group, the increase in depth fell short of significance, most likely because of low power. The vaccine-associated CD4 TCRs covered the entire spike protein, and the dominant responses fell in regions 160-218 and 743-854. Because no samples from the day 14 peak response were available, repertoires could be characterized only after the peak T cell response. Epitopes outside the regions mutated in the B.1.351 and B.1.1.7 variants were reportedly recognized by nearly half of the unique spike-specific TCRs. Spike-specific TCR breadth and depth rose significantly after two AZD1222 doses compared with day 0 and with MenACWY recipients. Only a handful of AZD1222 recipients were SARS-CoV-2 seropositive at baseline, limiting conclusions about previously exposed vaccinees.

The sample's time point label is to be understood as: baseline before first vaccination. The vaccinee samples were drawn from two UK trials, COV001 and COV002, one of which was a single-blind randomized controlled phase 2/3 trial testing AZD1222 (ChAdOx1 nCoV-19) in healthy adults. For TCRbeta chain sequencing, PBMC samples from trial participants were taken at day 0 and at day 28 after the second dose. This specimen was peripheral blood, taken on day 0 of AZD1222 vaccination. The V and J genes are TRBV7-2 and TRBJ2-7, with the D segment identity uncertain. The clonotype was recovered from an adult in good health. This receptor has the CDR3 CASSFSPSYEQYF. The nucleotides read TGTGCCAGCAGCTTTTCCCCCTCCTACGAGCAGTACTTC.